A selection of T cell receptor beta chains follows, all from one sample in a study of cytomegalovirus exposure and HLA in healthy donors. The protocol was immunoSEQ multiplex PCR, while the TCRdb copy is restricted to in-frame clones and leaves out a portion. Of roughly 170,000 clones listed, 77% are singletons. Material: PBMCs. The receptor set was obtained from a woman aged 25 to 45 in good health and CMV-seropositive. CDR3s include the opening cysteine and the closing phenylalanine or tryptophan. A D gene is named only where the DNA matches it firmly. Clone sizes are given selectively: once, few, many, or a class where the clone is expanded.

CDR3nt: TGTGCCTGGAGTGTCGGGCGGGGGCAGTACTTC; CDR3aa: CAWSVGRGQYF; abundance: .; j_gene: TRBJ2-7; d_gene: .; v_gene: TRBV30; len: 11
CDR3nt: TGTGCCAGCAGCTTATTACAGGGTGTCGGCGAGCAGTACTTC; CDR3aa: CASSLLQGVGEQYF; abundance: .; j_gene: TRBJ2-7; d_gene: .; v_gene: TRBV7-9; len: 14
CDR3nt: TGTGCCAGCAGCCAACTAGCGGGAGCCATCAATGAGCAGTTCTTC; CDR3aa: CASSQLAGAINEQFF; abundance: .; j_gene: TRBJ2-1; d_gene: TRBD2; v_gene: TRBV11-2; len: 15
CDR3nt: TGTGCCAGCAGTTACCGGGGTGGAGGCGGGGAGCTGTTTTTT; CDR3aa: CASSYRGGGGELFF; abundance: .; j_gene: TRBJ2-2; d_gene: .; v_gene: TRBV6-5; len: 14
CDR3nt: TGTGCCATCAGTGAGTCGGGCGACGGAAACACCATATATTTT; CDR3aa: CAISESGDGNTIYF; abundance: .; j_gene: TRBJ1-3; d_gene: .; v_gene: TRBV10-3; len: 14
CDR3nt: TGTGCCAGCAGCCCAGCGGGAGCCACAGATACGCAGTATTTT; CDR3aa: CASSPAGATDTQYF; abundance: .; j_gene: TRBJ2-3; d_gene: TRBD2; v_gene: TRBV14; len: 14
CDR3nt: TGTGCCAGCAGCCTTCGGACTAGCCGTACCGGGGAGCTGTTTTTT; CDR3aa: CASSLRTSRTGELFF; abundance: once; j_gene: TRBJ2-2; d_gene: TRBD2; v_gene: TRBV7-8; len: 15
CDR3nt: TGTGCCAGTAGTCCCGGAGTAGCGGGAGGTGGACAAGAGACCCAGTACTTC; CDR3aa: CASSPGVAGGGQETQYF; abundance: .; j_gene: TRBJ2-5; d_gene: TRBD2; v_gene: TRBV19; len: 17
CDR3nt: TGTGCCAGCAGCCCAGCGGCCCAAAATGGCTACACCTTC; CDR3aa: CASSPAAQNGYTF; abundance: .; j_gene: TRBJ1-2; d_gene: .; v_gene: TRBV7-9; len: 13
CDR3nt: TGCGCCAGCAGGGACAGGGGGCAGGTGAACACTGAAGCTTTCTTT; CDR3aa: CASRDRGQVNTEAFF; abundance: .; j_gene: TRBJ1-1; d_gene: TRBD1; v_gene: TRBV5-1; len: 15
CDR3nt: TGTGCCAGCAGTTGGGGACAGGGGAACTATGGCTACACCTTC; CDR3aa: CASSWGQGNYGYTF; abundance: .; j_gene: TRBJ1-2; d_gene: TRBD1; v_gene: TRBV27; len: 14
CDR3nt: TGTGCCAGCAGTGCGGACAGAATTGAGCAGTTCTTC; CDR3aa: CASSADRIEQFF; abundance: .; j_gene: TRBJ2-1; d_gene: .; v_gene: TRBV2; len: 12
CDR3nt: TGTGCCATCATGGAGGGGAGCAATCAGCCCCAGCATTTT; CDR3aa: CAIMEGSNQPQHF; abundance: once; j_gene: TRBJ1-5; d_gene: .; v_gene: TRBV10-3; len: 13
CDR3nt: TGTGCCAGTACCCAGGCAGGGCCCTTATCCTACGAGCAGTACTTC; CDR3aa: CASTQAGPLSYEQYF; abundance: .; j_gene: TRBJ2-7; d_gene: .; v_gene: TRBV28; len: 15
CDR3nt: TGCGCCAGCAGCTTGGATAGCGGGATTTCCTACGAGCAGTACTTC; CDR3aa: CASSLDSGISYEQYF; abundance: .; j_gene: TRBJ2-7; d_gene: TRBD2; v_gene: TRBV5-1; len: 15
CDR3nt: TGTGCCAGCTCACCAGTGAGACAGCCCTCTAACTATGGCTACACCTTC; CDR3aa: CASSPVRQPSNYGYTF; abundance: .; j_gene: TRBJ1-2; d_gene: .; v_gene: TRBV18; len: 16
CDR3nt: TGTGCCAGCACCACTAGCGGGATAAAAAACGGGGAGCTGTTTTTT; CDR3aa: CASTTSGIKNGELFF; abundance: .; j_gene: TRBJ2-2; d_gene: TRBD2; v_gene: TRBV5-4; len: 15
CDR3nt: TGTGCCAGCAGTTTAAAGTATAGCTCCTACGAGCAGTACTTC; CDR3aa: CASSLKYSSYEQYF; abundance: .; j_gene: TRBJ2-7; d_gene: .; v_gene: TRBV6-6; len: 14
CDR3nt: TGTGCCAGCACCCCATCGGTGTACTATGGCTACACCTTC; CDR3aa: CASTPSVYYGYTF; abundance: .; j_gene: TRBJ1-2; d_gene: .; v_gene: TRBV28; len: 13
CDR3nt: TGCGCCAGCAGCTTGGATAGGCGGGGCAATGAGCAGTTCTTC; CDR3aa: CASSLDRRGNEQFF; abundance: .; j_gene: TRBJ2-1; d_gene: .; v_gene: TRBV5-1; len: 14
CDR3nt: TGCGCCAGCAGCTATGGAGCGGCCAATGAGCAGTTCTTC; CDR3aa: CASSYGAANEQFF; abundance: .; j_gene: TRBJ2-1; d_gene: .; v_gene: TRBV5-1; len: 13
CDR3nt: TGTGCCAGCAGTTTAGGTCAGAACTATGGCTACACCTTC; CDR3aa: CASSLGQNYGYTF; abundance: .; j_gene: TRBJ1-2; d_gene: .; v_gene: TRBV27; len: 13
CDR3nt: TGTGCCAGCACCCTACTAGCGGGAGTGATCAATGAGCAGTTCTTC; CDR3aa: CASTLLAGVINEQFF; abundance: .; j_gene: TRBJ2-1; d_gene: TRBD2; v_gene: TRBV6-6; len: 15
CDR3nt: TGTGCCAGCAGCGAACCGAACAGTCGGGAGCAGTACTTC; CDR3aa: CASSEPNSREQYF; abundance: .; j_gene: TRBJ2-7; d_gene: .; v_gene: TRBV6-5; len: 13
CDR3nt: TGTGCCAGCAGCACCACAGGGCCCCCTGGAAACACCATATATTTT; CDR3aa: CASSTTGPPGNTIYF; abundance: .; j_gene: TRBJ1-3; d_gene: .; v_gene: TRBV7-2; len: 15
CDR3nt: TGTGCCAGCAGGGACAGAAGCACAGATACGCAGTATTTT; CDR3aa: CASRDRSTDTQYF; abundance: .; j_gene: TRBJ2-3; d_gene: .; v_gene: TRBV5-4; len: 13
CDR3nt: TGTGCCAGCAGTGCCTCGGGGGGGGTATATGGCTACACCTTC; CDR3aa: CASSASGGVYGYTF; abundance: few; j_gene: TRBJ1-2; d_gene: .; v_gene: TRBV25-1; len: 14
CDR3nt: TGTGCCAGCAGAGAGCCGGGACAGGGGGCGCTAGCCAAAAACATTCAGTACTTC; CDR3aa: CASREPGQGALAKNIQYF; abundance: few; j_gene: TRBJ2-4; d_gene: TRBD1; v_gene: TRBV2; len: 18
CDR3nt: TGTGCCAGCAGTTCGAACAGGGGCGGCGGGAGGACTGAAGCTTTCTTT; CDR3aa: CASSSNRGGGRTEAFF; abundance: .; j_gene: TRBJ1-1; d_gene: TRBD1; v_gene: TRBV6-5; len: 16
CDR3nt: TGTGCCAGCAGCCCGGGATACGGGGGGGCAGGTGGGAATGAGCAGTTCTTC; CDR3aa: CASSPGYGGAGGNEQFF; abundance: .; j_gene: TRBJ2-1; d_gene: TRBD2; v_gene: TRBV7-6; len: 17
CDR3nt: TGTGCCAGCAGTGGTTGGCAAACCCAGTACTTC; CDR3aa: CASSGWQTQYF; abundance: .; j_gene: TRBJ2-5; d_gene: .; v_gene: TRBV25-1; len: 11
CDR3nt: TGTGCCAGCAGTGGGCCTCTTCTAGTCTCCTACGAGCAGTACTTC; CDR3aa: CASSGPLLVSYEQYF; abundance: .; j_gene: TRBJ2-7; d_gene: .; v_gene: TRBV6-1; len: 15
CDR3nt: TGCGCCAGCAGCGTTGTAGCGGGAGGGAATTACAATGAGCAGTTCTTC; CDR3aa: CASSVVAGGNYNEQFF; abundance: .; j_gene: TRBJ2-1; d_gene: TRBD2; v_gene: TRBV5-1; len: 16
CDR3nt: TGTGCCTGGAGTCCAACACGACTGACTAGCGGTACCTACAATGAGCAGTTCTTC; CDR3aa: CAWSPTRLTSGTYNEQFF; abundance: .; j_gene: TRBJ2-1; d_gene: TRBD2; v_gene: TRBV30; len: 18
CDR3nt: TGTGCCAGCAGCTCGACTAGCGCAACGAGCTCCTACAATGAGCAGTTCTTC; CDR3aa: CASSSTSATSSYNEQFF; abundance: .; j_gene: TRBJ2-1; d_gene: TRBD2; v_gene: TRBV7-9; len: 17
CDR3nt: TGTGCCACCAGCAGCGGCGACCCCTACGGAGATTTCTATGGCTACACCTTC; CDR3aa: CATSSGDPYGDFYGYTF; abundance: .; j_gene: TRBJ1-2; d_gene: .; v_gene: TRBV15; len: 17
CDR3nt: TGTGCCATCAGTGACCCCGGACAGCCGAACACTGAAGCTTTCTTT; CDR3aa: CAISDPGQPNTEAFF; abundance: .; j_gene: TRBJ1-1; d_gene: .; v_gene: TRBV10-3; len: 15
CDR3nt: TGTGCCAGTAGTAGTACAGGGGATCAGCCCCAGCATTTT; CDR3aa: CASSSTGDQPQHF; abundance: .; j_gene: TRBJ1-5; d_gene: TRBD1; v_gene: TRBV19; len: 13
CDR3nt: TGCGCCAGCAGCTTGGAGGGGCTGGGTGAATACACCTTC; CDR3aa: CASSLEGLGEYTF; abundance: .; j_gene: TRBJ1-2; d_gene: .; v_gene: TRBV5-1; len: 13
CDR3nt: TGTGCCACCAGCAGACCCGGGACAGGGCCTGCTAACTATGGCTACACCTTC; CDR3aa: CATSRPGTGPANYGYTF; abundance: .; j_gene: TRBJ1-2; d_gene: TRBD1; v_gene: TRBV15; len: 17